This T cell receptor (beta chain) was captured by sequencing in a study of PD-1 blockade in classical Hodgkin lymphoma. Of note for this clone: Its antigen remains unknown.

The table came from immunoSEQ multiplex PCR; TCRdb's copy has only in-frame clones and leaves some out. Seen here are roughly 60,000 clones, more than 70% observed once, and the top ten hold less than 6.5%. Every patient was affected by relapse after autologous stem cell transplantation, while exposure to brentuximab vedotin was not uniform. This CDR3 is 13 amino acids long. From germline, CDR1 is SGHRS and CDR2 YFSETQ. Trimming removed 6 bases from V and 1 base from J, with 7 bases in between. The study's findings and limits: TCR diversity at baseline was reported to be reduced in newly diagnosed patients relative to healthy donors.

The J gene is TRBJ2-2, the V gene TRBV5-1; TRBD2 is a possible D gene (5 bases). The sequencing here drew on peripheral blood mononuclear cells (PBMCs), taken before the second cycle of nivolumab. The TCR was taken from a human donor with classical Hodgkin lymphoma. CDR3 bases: TGCGCCAGCAAAGGACTGAACACCGGGGAGCTGTTTTTT. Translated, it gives CASKGLNTGELFF.